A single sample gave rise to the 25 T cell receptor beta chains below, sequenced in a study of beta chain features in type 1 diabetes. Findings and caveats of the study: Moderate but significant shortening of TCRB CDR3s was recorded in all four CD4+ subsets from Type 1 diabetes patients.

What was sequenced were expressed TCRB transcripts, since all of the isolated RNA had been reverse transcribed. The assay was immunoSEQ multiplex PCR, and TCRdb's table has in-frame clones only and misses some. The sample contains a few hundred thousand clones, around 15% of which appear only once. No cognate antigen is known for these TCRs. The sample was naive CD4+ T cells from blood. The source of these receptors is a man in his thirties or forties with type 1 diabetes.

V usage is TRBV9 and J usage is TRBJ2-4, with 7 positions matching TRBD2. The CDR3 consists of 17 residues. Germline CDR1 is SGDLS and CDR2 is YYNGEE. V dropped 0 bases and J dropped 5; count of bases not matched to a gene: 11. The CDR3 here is CASSVAGQRGPQNIQYF. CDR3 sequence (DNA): TGTGCCAGCAGCGTAGCCGGCCAGCGGGGCCCCCAAAACATTCAGTACTTC.

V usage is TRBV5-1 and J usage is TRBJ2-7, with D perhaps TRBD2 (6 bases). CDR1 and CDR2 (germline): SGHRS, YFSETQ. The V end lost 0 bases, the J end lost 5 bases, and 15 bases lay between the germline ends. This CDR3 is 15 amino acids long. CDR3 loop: CASSLGGTVKDEQYF. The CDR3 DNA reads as TGCGCCAGCAGCTTGGGCGGGACGGTCAAAGACGAGCAGTACTTC. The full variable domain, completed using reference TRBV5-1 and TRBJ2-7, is KAGVTQTPRYLIKTRGQQVTLSCSPISGHRSVSWYQQTPGQGLQFLFEYFSETQRNKGNFPGRFSGRQFSNSRSEMNVSTLELGDSALYLCASSLGGTVKDEQYFGPGTRLTVT.

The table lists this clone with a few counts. This CDR3 reads CASSAMGEIREQFF. The CDR3 DNA sequence: TGTGCCAGCAGCGCAATGGGCGAAATTCGAGAGCAGTTCTTC. The chain has TRBV6-5 and TRBJ2-1; D not resolved. CDR1 is MNHEY, CDR2 SVGAGI, per germline. The CDR3 totals 14 residues. V was cut by 6 bases and J by 10 bases, with 19 bases left in between.

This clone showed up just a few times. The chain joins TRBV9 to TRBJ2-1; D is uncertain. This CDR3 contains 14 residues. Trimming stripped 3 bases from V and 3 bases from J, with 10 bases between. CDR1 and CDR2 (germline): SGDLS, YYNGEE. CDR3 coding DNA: TGTGCCAGCAGCGCGGGTGACCTCTACAATGAGCAGTTCTTC. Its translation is CASSAGDLYNEQFF.

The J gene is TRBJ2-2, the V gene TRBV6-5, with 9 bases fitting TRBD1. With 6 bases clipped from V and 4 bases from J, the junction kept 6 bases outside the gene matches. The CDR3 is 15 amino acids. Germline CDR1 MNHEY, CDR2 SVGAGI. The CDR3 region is CASSTGGAGTGELFF. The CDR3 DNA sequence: TGTGCCAGCAGCACAGGGGGCGCGGGCACCGGGGAGCTGTTTTTT.

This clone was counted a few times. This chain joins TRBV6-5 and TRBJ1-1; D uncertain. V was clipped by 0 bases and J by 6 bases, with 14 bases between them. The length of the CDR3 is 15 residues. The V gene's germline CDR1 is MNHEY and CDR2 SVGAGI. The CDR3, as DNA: TGTGCCAGCAGTTACTCAGGAGTTCTGATCCCTGAAGCTTTCTTT. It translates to CASSYSGVLIPEAFF.

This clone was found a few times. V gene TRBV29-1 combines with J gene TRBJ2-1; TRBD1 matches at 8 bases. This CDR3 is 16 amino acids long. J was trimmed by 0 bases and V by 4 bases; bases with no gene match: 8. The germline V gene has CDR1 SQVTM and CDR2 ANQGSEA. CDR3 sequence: CSVGGQVKGSYNEQFF. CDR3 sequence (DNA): TGCAGCGTTGGGGGACAGGTGAAAGGCTCCTACAATGAGCAGTTCTTC.

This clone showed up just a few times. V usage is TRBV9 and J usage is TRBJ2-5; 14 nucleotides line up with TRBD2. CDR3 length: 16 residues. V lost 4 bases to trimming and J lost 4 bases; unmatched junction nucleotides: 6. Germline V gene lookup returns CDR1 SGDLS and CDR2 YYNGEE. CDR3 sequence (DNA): TGTGCCAGCAGCCCGCGGACTAGCGGGAGGACAGAGACCCAGTACTTC. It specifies CASSPRTSGRTETQYF. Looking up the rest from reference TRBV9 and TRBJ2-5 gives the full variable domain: DSGVTQTPKHLITATGQRVTLRCSPRSGDLSVYWYQQSLDQGLQFLIQYYNGEERAKGNILERFSAQQFPDLHSELNLSSLELGDSALYFCASSPRTSGRTETQYFGPGTRLLVL.

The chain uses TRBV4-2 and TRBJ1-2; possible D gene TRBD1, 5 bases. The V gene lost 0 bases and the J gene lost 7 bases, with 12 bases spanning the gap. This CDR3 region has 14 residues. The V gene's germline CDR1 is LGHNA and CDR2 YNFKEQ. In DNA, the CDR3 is TGTGCCAGCAGCCAAGATTTGACAGCTCGTGGCTACACCTTC. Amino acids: CASSQDLTARGYTF.

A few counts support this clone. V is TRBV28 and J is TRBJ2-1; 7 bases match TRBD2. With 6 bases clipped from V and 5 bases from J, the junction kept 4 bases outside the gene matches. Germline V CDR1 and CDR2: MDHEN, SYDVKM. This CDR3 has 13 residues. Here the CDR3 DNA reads TGTGCCAGCAGGGCAGGGAGGGACAATGAGCAGTTCTTC. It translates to CASRAGRDNEQFF.

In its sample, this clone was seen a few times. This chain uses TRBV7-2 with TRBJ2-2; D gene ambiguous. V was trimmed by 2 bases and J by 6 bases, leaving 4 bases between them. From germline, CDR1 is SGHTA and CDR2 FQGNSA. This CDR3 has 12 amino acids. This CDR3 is CASSLFPGELFF. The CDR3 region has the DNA TGTGCCAGCAGCTTATTCCCCGGGGAGCTGTTTTTT. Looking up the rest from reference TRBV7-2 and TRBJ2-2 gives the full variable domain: GAGVSQSPSNKVTEKGKDVELRCDPISGHTALYWYRQSLGQGLEFLIYFQGNSAPDKSGLPSDRFSAERTGGSVSTLTIQRTQQEDSAVYLCASSLFPGELFFGEGSRLTVL.

The CDR3 spells CATSRESPVNEQFF. CDR3 DNA: TGTGCCACCAGCAGAGAGTCCCCAGTAAATGAGCAGTTCTTC. The chain employs TRBV15 and TRBJ2-1, with no clear D. Between the trimmed V and J ends, which lost 0 bases and 7 bases, there was a span of 10 bases. Germline assignment: CDR1 LNHNV and CDR2 YYDKDF (reference sequence). The CDR3 covers 14 residues.

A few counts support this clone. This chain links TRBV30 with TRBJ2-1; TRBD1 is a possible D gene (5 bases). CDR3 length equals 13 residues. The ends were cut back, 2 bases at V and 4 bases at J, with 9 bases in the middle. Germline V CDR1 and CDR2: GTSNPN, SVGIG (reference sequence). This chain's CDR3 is CAWSSTGYNEQFF. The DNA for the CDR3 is TGTGCCTGGAGTAGTACAGGATACAATGAGCAGTTCTTC.

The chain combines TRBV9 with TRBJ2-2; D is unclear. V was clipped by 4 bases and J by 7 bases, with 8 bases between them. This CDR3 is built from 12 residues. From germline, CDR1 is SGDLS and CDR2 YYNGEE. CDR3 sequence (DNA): TGTGCCAGCAGCCCCGAGGTCGGGGAGCTGTTTTTT. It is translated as CASSPEVGELFF.

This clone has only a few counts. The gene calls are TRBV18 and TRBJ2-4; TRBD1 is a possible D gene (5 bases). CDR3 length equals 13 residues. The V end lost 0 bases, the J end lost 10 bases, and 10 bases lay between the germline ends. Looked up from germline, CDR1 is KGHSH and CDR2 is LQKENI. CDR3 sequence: CASSPPTVSIQYF. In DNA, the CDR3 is TGTGCCAGCTCACCACCGACAGTATCGATTCAGTACTTC.

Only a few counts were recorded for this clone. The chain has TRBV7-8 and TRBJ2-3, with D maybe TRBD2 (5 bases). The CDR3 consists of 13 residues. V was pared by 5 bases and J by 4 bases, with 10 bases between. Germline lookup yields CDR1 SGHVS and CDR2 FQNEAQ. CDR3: CASSRLLADTQYF. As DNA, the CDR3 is TGTGCCAGCAGCCGACTACTTGCAGATACGCAGTATTTT.

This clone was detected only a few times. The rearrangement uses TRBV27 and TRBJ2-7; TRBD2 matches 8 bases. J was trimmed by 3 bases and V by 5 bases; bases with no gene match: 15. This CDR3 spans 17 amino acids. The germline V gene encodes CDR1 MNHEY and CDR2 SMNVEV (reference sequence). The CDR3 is CASSPRTSRVSNYEQYF. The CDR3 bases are TGTGCCAGCAGTCCGCGGACTAGCCGAGTGTCAAACTACGAGCAGTACTTC.

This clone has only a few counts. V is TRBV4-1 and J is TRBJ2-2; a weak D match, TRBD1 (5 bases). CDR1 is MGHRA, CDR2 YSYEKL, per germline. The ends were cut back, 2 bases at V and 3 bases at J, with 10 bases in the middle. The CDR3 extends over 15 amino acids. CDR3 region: CASSQRVRDTGELFF. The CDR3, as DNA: TGCGCCAGCAGCCAACGAGTCAGGGACACCGGGGAGCTGTTTTTT.

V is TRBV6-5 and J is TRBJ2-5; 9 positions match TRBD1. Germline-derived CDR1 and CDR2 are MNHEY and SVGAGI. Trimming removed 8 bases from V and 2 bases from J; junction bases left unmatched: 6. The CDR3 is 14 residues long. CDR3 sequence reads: CASRDRDQQETQYF. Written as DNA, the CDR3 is TGTGCCAGCCGGGACAGGGACCAGCAAGAGACCCAGTACTTC.

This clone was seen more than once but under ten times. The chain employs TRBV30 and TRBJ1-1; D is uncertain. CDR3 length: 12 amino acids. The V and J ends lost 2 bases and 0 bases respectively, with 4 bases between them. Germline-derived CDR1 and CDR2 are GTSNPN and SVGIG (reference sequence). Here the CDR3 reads CAWSPVNTEAFF. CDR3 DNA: TGTGCCTGGAGTCCGGTGAACACTGAAGCTTTCTTT.

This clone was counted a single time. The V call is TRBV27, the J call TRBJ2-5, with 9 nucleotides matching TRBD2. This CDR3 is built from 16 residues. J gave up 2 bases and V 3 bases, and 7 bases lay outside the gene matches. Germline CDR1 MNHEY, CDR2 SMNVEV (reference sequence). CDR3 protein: CASSFSRLAAQETQYF. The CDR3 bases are TGTGCCAGCAGTTTCTCTCGACTAGCGGCACAAGAGACCCAGTACTTC.

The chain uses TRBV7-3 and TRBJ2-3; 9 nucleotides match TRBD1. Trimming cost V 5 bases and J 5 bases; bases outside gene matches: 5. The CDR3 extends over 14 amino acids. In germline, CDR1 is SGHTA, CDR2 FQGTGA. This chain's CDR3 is CASSPGQGVDTQYF. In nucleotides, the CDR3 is TGTGCCAGCAGCCCGGGACAGGGAGTAGATACGCAGTATTTT.

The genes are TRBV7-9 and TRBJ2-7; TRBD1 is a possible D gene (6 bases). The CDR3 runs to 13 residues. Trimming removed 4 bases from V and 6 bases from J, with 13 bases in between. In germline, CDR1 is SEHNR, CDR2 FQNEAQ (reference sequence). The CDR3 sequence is CASSWDKPVEQYF. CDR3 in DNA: TGTGCCAGCAGCTGGGACAAACCAGTCGAGCAGTACTTC.

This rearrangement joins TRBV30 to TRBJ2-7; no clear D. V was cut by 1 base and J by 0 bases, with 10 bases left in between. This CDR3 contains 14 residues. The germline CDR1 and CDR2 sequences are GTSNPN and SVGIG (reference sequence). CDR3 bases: TGTGCCTGGAGTGGGACGGCTCTCTCCTACGAGCAGTACTTC. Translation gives CAWSGTALSYEQYF.

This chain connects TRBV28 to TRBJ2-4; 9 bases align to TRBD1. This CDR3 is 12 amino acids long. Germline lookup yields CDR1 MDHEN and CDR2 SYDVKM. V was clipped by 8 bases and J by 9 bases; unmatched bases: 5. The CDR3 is CASGLTGGIQYF. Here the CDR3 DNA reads TGTGCCAGCGGGTTGACAGGGGGCATTCAGTACTTC.